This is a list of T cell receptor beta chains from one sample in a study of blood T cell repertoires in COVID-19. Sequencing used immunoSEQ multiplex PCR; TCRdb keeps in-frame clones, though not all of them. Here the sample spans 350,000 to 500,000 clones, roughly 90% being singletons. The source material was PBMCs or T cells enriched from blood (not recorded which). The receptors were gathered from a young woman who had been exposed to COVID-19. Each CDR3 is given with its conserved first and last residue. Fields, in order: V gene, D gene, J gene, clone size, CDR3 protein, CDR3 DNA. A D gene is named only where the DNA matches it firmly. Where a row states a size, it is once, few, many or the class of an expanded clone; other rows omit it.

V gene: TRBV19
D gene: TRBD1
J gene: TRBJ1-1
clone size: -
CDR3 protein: CASSWTGSNFYNTEAFF
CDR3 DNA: TGTGCCAGTAGTTGGACAGGGAGTAATTTTTACAACACTGAAGCTTTCTTT

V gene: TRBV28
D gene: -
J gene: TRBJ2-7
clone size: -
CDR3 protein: CASSLVSGSYEQYF
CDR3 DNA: TGTGCCAGCAGTTTAGTGTCAGGCTCCTACGAGCAGTACTTC

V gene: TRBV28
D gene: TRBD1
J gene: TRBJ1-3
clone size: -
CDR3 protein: CASTGQSRNTIYF
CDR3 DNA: TGTGCCAGCACGGGACAGTCTCGGAACACCATATATTTT

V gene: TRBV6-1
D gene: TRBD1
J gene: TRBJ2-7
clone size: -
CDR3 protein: CASSEGVTGTREQYF
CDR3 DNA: TGTGCCAGCAGTGAAGGTGTGACAGGGACGAGAGAGCAGTACTTC

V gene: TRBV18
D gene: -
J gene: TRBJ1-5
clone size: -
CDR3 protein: CASSPPGVGGAQHF
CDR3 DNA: TGTGCCAGCTCACCACCGGGGGTAGGCGGGGCCCAGCATTTT

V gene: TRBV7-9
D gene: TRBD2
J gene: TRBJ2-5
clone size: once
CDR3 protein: CASSSRTSGSKETQYF
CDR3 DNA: TGTGCCAGCAGCTCAAGGACTAGCGGGAGCAAGGAGACCCAGTACTTC

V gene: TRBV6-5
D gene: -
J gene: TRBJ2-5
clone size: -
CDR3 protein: CASSYSVGVQETQYF
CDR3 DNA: TGTGCCAGCAGTTACTCGGTCGGGGTCCAAGAGACCCAGTACTTC

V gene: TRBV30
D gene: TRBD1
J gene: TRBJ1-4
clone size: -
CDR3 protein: CAWGGTGGSRGHEKLFF
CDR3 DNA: TGTGCCTGGGGCGGTACAGGGGGTTCGAGGGGACATGAAAAACTGTTTTTT

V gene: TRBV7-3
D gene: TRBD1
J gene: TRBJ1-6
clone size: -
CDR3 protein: CASSSLRGLLLVIDSPLHF
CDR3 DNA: TGTGCCAGCAGCTCCCTCAGGGGGCTCCTCCTCGTTATCGATTCACCCCTCCACTTT

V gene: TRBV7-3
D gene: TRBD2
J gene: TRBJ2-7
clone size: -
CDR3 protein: CASSQLAGGSYEQYF
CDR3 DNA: TGTGCCAGCAGCCAACTAGCGGGGGGCTCCTACGAGCAGTACTTC

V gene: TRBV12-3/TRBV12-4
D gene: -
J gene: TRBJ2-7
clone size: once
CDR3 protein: CASSLALRDWVF
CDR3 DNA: TGTGCCAGCAGTTTAGCGCTTCGGGATTGGGTCTTC

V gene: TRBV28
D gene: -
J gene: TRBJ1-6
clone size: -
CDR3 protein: CAAGGAYNSPLHF
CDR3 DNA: TGTGCTGCGGGGGGCGCCTATAATTCACCCCTCCACTTT

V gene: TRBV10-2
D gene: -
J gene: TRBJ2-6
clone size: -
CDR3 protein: CASAGPGANVLTF
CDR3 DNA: TGCGCCAGCGCAGGGCCTGGGGCCAACGTCCTGACTTTC

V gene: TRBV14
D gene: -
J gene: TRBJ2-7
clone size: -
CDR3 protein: CASSQDWSRGEQYF
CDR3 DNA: TGTGCCAGCAGCCAAGATTGGTCAAGGGGCGAGCAGTACTTC

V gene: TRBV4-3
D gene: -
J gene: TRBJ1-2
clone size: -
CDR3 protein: CASSQGTGGYGYTF
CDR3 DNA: TGCGCCAGCAGCCAAGGGACGGGGGGGTACGGCTACACCTTC

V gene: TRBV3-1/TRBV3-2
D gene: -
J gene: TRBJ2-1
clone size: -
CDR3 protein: CASSPPHMNEQFF
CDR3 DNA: TGTGCCAGCAGCCCCCCGCACATGAATGAGCAGTTCTTC

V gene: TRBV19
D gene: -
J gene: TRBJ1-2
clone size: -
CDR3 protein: CASSTIVRGGYGYTF
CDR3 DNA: TGTGCCAGTAGTACAATTGTGCGGGGAGGCTATGGCTACACCTTC

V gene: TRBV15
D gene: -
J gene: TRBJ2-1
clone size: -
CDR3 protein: CATSRAMLQEDEQFF
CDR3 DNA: TGTGCCACCAGCAGAGCGATGTTACAGGAAGATGAGCAGTTCTTC

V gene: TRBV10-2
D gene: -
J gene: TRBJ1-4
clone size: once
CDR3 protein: CASSEVAATNEKLFF
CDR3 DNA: TGCGCCAGCAGTGAGGTAGCCGCAACTAATGAAAAACTGTTTTTT

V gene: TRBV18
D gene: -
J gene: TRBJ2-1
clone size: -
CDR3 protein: CASSPLNGNEQFF
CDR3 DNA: TGTGCCAGCTCACCGTTGAACGGCAATGAGCAGTTCTTC

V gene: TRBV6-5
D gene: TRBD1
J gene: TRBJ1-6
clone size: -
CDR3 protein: CASSRQGKGPLHF
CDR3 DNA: TGTGCCAGCAGTAGACAGGGGAAGGGACCCCTCCACTTT

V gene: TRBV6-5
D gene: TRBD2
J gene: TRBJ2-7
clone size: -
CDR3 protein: CASRQAGGFSEQYF
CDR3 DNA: TGTGCCAGCAGGCAAGCGGGAGGGTTTTCCGAGCAGTACTTC

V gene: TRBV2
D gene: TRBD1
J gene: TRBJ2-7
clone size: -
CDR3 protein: CASSDFPTRDRGNEQYF
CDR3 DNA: TGTGCCAGCAGTGATTTCCCGACCCGGGACAGGGGAAACGAGCAGTACTTC

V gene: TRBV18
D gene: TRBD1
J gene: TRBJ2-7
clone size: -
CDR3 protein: CASRTGVDYEQYF
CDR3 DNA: TGTGCCAGCCGTACAGGGGTCGACTACGAGCAGTACTTC

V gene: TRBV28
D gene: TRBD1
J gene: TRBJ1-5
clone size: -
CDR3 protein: CASSTRTGLWQPQHF
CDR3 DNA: TGTGCCAGCAGTACCCGGACAGGGTTATGGCAGCCCCAGCATTTT

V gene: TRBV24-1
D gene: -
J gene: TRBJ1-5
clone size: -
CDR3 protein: CATSGEGQSNQPQHF
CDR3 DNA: TGTGCCACCAGTGGGGAGGGGCAGAGCAATCAGCCCCAGCATTTT

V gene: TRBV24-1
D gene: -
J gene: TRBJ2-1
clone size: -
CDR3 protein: CATSDGRSNEQFF
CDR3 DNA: TGTGCCACCAGTGACGGTCGGAGCAATGAGCAGTTCTTC

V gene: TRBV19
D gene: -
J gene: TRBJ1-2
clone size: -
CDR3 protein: CASSIPQGVNYGYTF
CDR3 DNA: TGTGCCAGTAGTATTCCACAGGGTGTCAACTATGGCTACACCTTC

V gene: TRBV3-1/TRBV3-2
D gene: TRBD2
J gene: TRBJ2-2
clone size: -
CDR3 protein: CASSPLGLAGTGELFF
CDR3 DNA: TGTGCCAGCAGCCCCTTGGGACTAGCAGGAACCGGGGAGCTGTTTTTT

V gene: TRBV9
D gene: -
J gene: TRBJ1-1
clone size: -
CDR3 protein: CASSVGDSLNTEAFF
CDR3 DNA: TGTGCCAGCAGCGTGGGCGACAGCTTGAACACTGAAGCTTTCTTT

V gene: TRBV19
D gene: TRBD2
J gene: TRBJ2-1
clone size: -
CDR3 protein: CATGTSGRVFNEQFF
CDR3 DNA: TGTGCCACCGGGACTAGCGGGAGGGTATTCAATGAGCAGTTCTTC

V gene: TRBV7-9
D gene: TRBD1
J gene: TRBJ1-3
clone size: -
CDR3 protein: CASSSDRGNPRSSGNTIYF
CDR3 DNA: TGTGCCAGCAGCTCGGACAGGGGGAACCCCAGGAGCTCTGGAAACACCATATATTTT

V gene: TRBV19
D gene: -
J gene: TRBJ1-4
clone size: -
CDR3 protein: CASSLRTAYNEKLFF
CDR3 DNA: TGTGCCAGTAGTCTTCGGACAGCTTATAATGAAAAACTGTTTTTT

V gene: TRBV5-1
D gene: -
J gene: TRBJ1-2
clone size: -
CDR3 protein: CASNQGDLSYGYTF
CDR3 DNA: TGCGCCAGCAACCAAGGGGATTTAAGCTATGGCTACACCTTC

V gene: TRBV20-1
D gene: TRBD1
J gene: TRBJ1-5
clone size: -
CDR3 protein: CSASRTGSQPQHF
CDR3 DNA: TGCAGTGCTAGTCGGACAGGGTCTCAGCCCCAGCATTTT

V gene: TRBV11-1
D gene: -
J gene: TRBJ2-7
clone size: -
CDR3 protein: CASSQGPTFYEQYF
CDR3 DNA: TGTGCCAGCAGCCAGGGCCCGACCTTCTACGAGCAGTACTTC